This T cell receptor beta chain comes out of a study of cytomegalovirus exposure and HLA in healthy donors. Germline CDR1 is SNHLY and CDR2 is FYNNEI. This CDR3 has 14 residues. The V and J ends lost 3 bases and 1 base respectively, with 9 bases between them. A multiplex PCR was run with 60 Vbeta primers and 13 Jbeta primers. Profiling relied on immunoSEQ multiplex PCR, and the TCRdb table lists in-frame clones only, not all of them. The table has some 150,000 clones, roughly 80% seen once; the top ten hold around 4.5%. This clone has a handful of counts. The source is a man aged 40-49 years in good health and CMV-seropositive. The sequencing sample was made of PBMCs. The chain has TRBV2 and TRBJ1-1; D is unclear. CDR3 region: CASSDGRGNTEAFF. Written as DNA, the CDR3 is TGTGCCAGCAGTGATGGTCGGGGGAACACTGAAGCTTTCTTT.